The 5 T cell receptor beta chains listed next were all sequenced from one sample in a study of blood T cell repertoires in COVID-19. Data came from immunoSEQ multiplex PCR; TCRdb stores just in-frame clones and leaves some out. The sample includes approximately 350,000 clones, roughly nine tenths of them seen just once. Source material: PBMCs or T cells enriched from blood (not recorded which). The receptors derive from a man aged 18 to 35 who had recovered from COVID-19.

V gene TRBV5-1 combines with J gene TRBJ2-1, with 9 bases identical to TRBD2. In germline, CDR1 is SGHRS, CDR2 YFSETQ. With 4 bases clipped from V and 6 bases from J, the junction kept 14 bases outside the gene matches. The CDR3 covers 17 residues. CDR3 sequence: CASSQVSGTSSFNEQFF. The CDR3 bases are TGCGCCAGCAGCCAAGTATCCGGGACTAGCTCTTTCAATGAGCAGTTCTTC.

The V gene is TRBV2, the J gene TRBJ1-2; D call uncertain. With 8 bases removed from V and 7 bases from J, the gap between germline ends came to 14 bases. Germline-derived CDR1 and CDR2 are SNHLY and FYNNEI. The CDR3 spans 12 residues. The CDR3 nucleotides are TGTGCCAGCCGCGGTATTCTTGGTGGCTACACCTTC. This encodes CASRGILGGYTF.

The V gene is TRBV10-3, the J gene TRBJ2-1; maybe TRBD1 (5 bases). V was trimmed by 7 bases and J by 3 bases, leaving 13 bases between them. Per the germline V gene, CDR1 is ENHRY and CDR2 is SYGVKD. CDR3 length: 14 amino acids. The CDR3: CAITSPGLYNEQFF. For the CDR3, the DNA is TGTGCCATCACCAGCCCAGGGCTCTACAATGAGCAGTTCTTC.

The V and J genes are TRBV5-1 and TRBJ2-2; perhaps TRBD1 as D (5 bases). The CDR3 runs 15 residues. Germline CDR1 and CDR2: SGHRS and YFSETQ. Trimming pared 0 bases from V and 5 bases from J, leaving 11 bases between. The CDR3 DNA follows: TGCGCCAGCAGCTTGGGCAGGGTTGGTACCGGGGAGCTGTTTTTT. Translation: CASSLGRVGTGELFF.

This clone was seen only a few times. This sequence joins TRBV7-9 and TRBJ1-3; D is uncertain. V was clipped by 5 bases and J by 2 bases, with 13 bases between them. There are 15 residues in the CDR3. Germline CDR1 and CDR2: SEHNR and FQNEAQ (reference sequence). CDR3 region: CASSPSLGPGNTIYF. Written as DNA, the CDR3 is TGTGCCAGCAGCCCTAGTTTGGGTCCTGGAAACACCATATATTTT.